The 2 T cell receptor beta chains below come from one sample, sequenced in a study of cytomegalovirus exposure and HLA in healthy donors. Assay: immunoSEQ multiplex PCR; the TCRdb copy retains only in-frame clones and omits some. The table lists about 130,000 clones, roughly 87% of them singletons, with around 9% in the top ten. Input material: PBMCs. The receptor set was obtained from a woman aged 18-29 years in good health and CMV-seropositive.

The chain recombines TRBV18 with TRBJ2-1; D is undetermined. The V gene's germline CDR1 is KGHSH and CDR2 LQKENI. The CDR3 consists of 15 residues. Deletions cut 6 bases from V and 0 bases from J, with 12 bases between. The CDR3 here is CASSLDPGSYNEQFF. In nucleotides, the CDR3 is TGTGCCAGCTCTTTAGACCCGGGCTCCTACAATGAGCAGTTCTTC.

The V and J genes are TRBV7-2 and TRBJ2-5; 9 bases are a match to TRBD2. The ends lost 5 bases at V and 1 base at J; junction bases unmatched: 2. Looked up from germline, CDR1 is SGHTA and CDR2 is FQGNSA. The CDR3 contains 14 residues. The CDR3 sequence: CASSRGGAQETQYF. The CDR3 DNA reads as TGTGCCAGCAGCCGCGGGGGGGCCCAAGAGACCCAGTACTTC.